This TCR beta chain was identified during a study of post-analysis software for immune sequencing data. Study summary: The cohort encompassed relapsing-remitting, secondary progressive and progressive-relapsing multiple sclerosis disease courses. Study-wide results and caveats: In multiple sclerosis, normalized Chao1 diversity was significantly below that of controls. Four or five TRBV segments (TRBV5-6, TRBV5-1 and TRBV20-1 among them) occurred more frequently in patients than in controls.

As concerns this clonotype: Its antigen is still unknown.

Prepared TCR beta cDNA libraries contained unique molecular identifiers. T cells numbering roughly 1 to 10 million yielded roughly 0.5 million cDNA molecules. TCRdb re-called the PCR reads with MiXCR, one entry per CDR3 protein. The sample consists of about 770,000 distinct CDR3 sequences, approximately 44% of them appearing once. The CDR3 length is 15 residues. Germline V gene lookup returns CDR1 ENHRY and CDR2 SYGVKD. V was shortened by 10 bases and J by 2 bases, with 15 bases between the two germline ends. V is TRBV10-3 and J is TRBJ2-6; D perhaps matches TRBD2 (6 bases). This receptor was obtained from a girl between 10 and 17 years old with multiple sclerosis. The specimen was blood. CDR3 DNA sequence: TGTGCCAGTCTGCTCGGGGGAACTGGGGCCAACGTCCTGACTTTC. This gives the protein CASLLGGTGANVLTF.